A single sample gave rise to the 20 T cell receptor beta chains below, sequenced in a study of T cells in Graves' hyperthyroidism and ophthalmopathy. RNA transcripts provided the source from which TCR beta CDR3 regions were amplified. The HTBI set primed first-round TCR CDR3 RT-PCR. TCRdb ran MiXCR on the multiplex PCR reads and lists one entry per CDR3 protein. The table lists 50,000 to 60,000 distinct CDR3 sequences, around 48% of them singletons. Sequencing was performed on blood. The receptors stem from a woman between 50 and 59 years old with Graves' ophthalmopathy.

This clonotype was recorded many times. The CDR3 region is CASSLAGIGSYNEQFF. The DNA of the CDR3 is TGTGCCAGCAGCTTGGCGGGGATAGGCTCCTACAATGAGCAGTTCTTC. The chain has TRBV5-8 and TRBJ2-1; maybe TRBD2 (5 bases). Germline CDR1 reads SGHTS; CDR2 reads YDEGEE. This CDR3 is 16 amino acids long. Trimming stripped 0 bases from V and 0 bases from J, with 10 bases between.

This clonotype has a count of ten or more. V gene TRBV5-8 combines with J gene TRBJ2-7; unclear D gene. The CDR3 spans 14 residues. Per the germline V gene, CDR1 is SGHTS and CDR2 is YDEGEE. The V end lost 4 bases, the J end lost 2 bases, and 13 bases lay between the germline ends. CDR3 bases: TGTGCCAGCAGCCCCTCCCTTAGTGCCTACGAGCAGTACTTC. The encoded protein is CASSPSLSAYEQYF.

The chain carries TRBV7-3 and TRBJ2-1; tentative D call: TRBD2 (7 bases). Looked up from germline, CDR1 is SGHTA and CDR2 is FQGTGA. Trimming took 8 bases from V and 3 from J, leaving 26 bases between them. The CDR3 contains 18 residues. DNA of the CDR3: TGTGCCAGCGCCCTGGATGTGGGGGGGGCCAAGGGCTACAATGAGCAGTTCTTC. Protein sequence: CASALDVGGAKGYNEQFF.

This clonotype came up many times. This chain connects TRBV4-1 to TRBJ2-1; no firm D call. The CDR3 length is 12 residues. Germline CDR1 is MGHRA and CDR2 is YSYEKL. Trimming shortened V by 1 base and J by 7 bases, and 5 bases separated the two germline ends. CDR3 sequence reads: CASSQVWNEQFF. CDR3 DNA sequence: TGCGCCAGCAGCCAAGTTTGGAATGAGCAGTTCTTC.

This clonotype has at least ten counts. The rearrangement links TRBV20-1 to TRBJ2-3; 7 bases line up with TRBD1. Per germline, CDR1 DFQATT and CDR2 SNEGSKA (reference sequence). V lost 4 bases and J lost 1; bases outside the gene matches: 8. The CDR3 contains 15 residues. The CDR3 region has the DNA TGCAGTGCTATTCAACAGGGGAAGCGCACAGATACGCAGTATTTT. As protein: CSAIQQGKRTDTQYF.

By its share, this clonotype is medium-sized (0.01 to 0.1%). The gene calls are TRBV7-3 and TRBJ2-7; D perhaps matches TRBD1 (6 bases). V was pared by 2 bases and J by 5 bases, with 10 bases between. This CDR3 spans 13 amino acids. Germline V CDR1 and CDR2: SGHTA, FQGTGA. The CDR3 DNA follows: TGTGCCAGCAGCTTATGGGCAGGGGACGAGCAGTACTTC. Translation: CASSLWAGDEQYF.

V and J are TRBV20-1 and TRBJ2-5; tentatively, D is TRBD2 (5 bases). V was clipped by 2 bases and J by 9 bases, with 19 bases between them. Germline values: CDR1 DFQATT, CDR2 SNEGSKA (reference sequence). The CDR3 loop spans 14 amino acids. Here the CDR3 reads CSARSGKGNQPQYF. Here the CDR3 DNA reads TGCAGTGCTAGATCCGGGAAGGGAAATCAGCCCCAGTACTTC.

This clonotype has at least ten counts. The chain recombines TRBV20-1 with TRBJ1-5; D is undetermined. V lost 1 base and J lost 4, with 11 bases in between. The CDR3 length is 14 residues. Germline CDR1 reads DFQATT; CDR2 reads SNEGSKA (reference sequence). The CDR3 loop is CSARVSGVNQPQHF. For the CDR3, the DNA is TGCAGTGCTAGAGTTTCCGGGGTTAATCAGCCCCAGCATTTT.

CDR3 protein: CASSYTGTGIGTQYF. The CDR3 bases are TGTGCCAGCAGCTATACCGGGACAGGGATCGGGACCCAGTACTTC. This chain links TRBV9 with TRBJ2-5; 9 bases map to TRBD1. The germline V gene encodes CDR1 SGDLS and CDR2 YYNGEE. The CDR3 extends over 15 amino acids. The J segment lost 7 bases and the V segment lost 4 bases, leaving 11 bases of the junction unmatched.

The count of this clonotype is one. This chain links TRBV7-2 with TRBJ1-6, with a possible D match to TRBD1 (6 bases). The V end lost 4 bases, the J end lost 9 bases, and 16 bases lay between the germline ends. CDR3 length: 15 residues. The germline gives CDR1 SGHTA, CDR2 FQGNSA. CDR3 in DNA: TGTGCCAGCAGCTCCCAGGGGCGGGAGGGTTCACCCCTCCACTTT. As protein: CASSSQGREGSPLHF.

This chain joins TRBV9 and TRBJ1-2, with 7 bases that match TRBD1. This CDR3 is built from 16 residues. Germline V lookup: CDR1 SGDLS, CDR2 YYNGEE. V lost 4 bases to trimming and J lost 4 bases; unmatched junction nucleotides: 13. CDR3 bases: TGTGCCAGCAGCCAAGGGGCCTCCGGGACAGTCTATGGCTACACCTTC. Translating it yields CASSQGASGTVYGYTF. Complete variable domain (other parts from reference TRBV9 and TRBJ1-2): DSGVTQTPKHLITATGQRVTLRCSPRSGDLSVYWYQQSLDQGLQFLIQYYNGEERAKGNILERFSAQQFPDLHSELNLSSLELGDSALYFCASSQGASGTVYGYTFGSGTRLTVV.

This clonotype was detected only a few times. This sequence joins TRBV30 and TRBJ2-1, with 13 bases fitting TRBD2. The germline CDR1 and CDR2 sequences are GTSNPN and SVGIG (reference sequence). Trimming removed 8 bases from V and 6 bases from J; junction bases left unmatched: 4. This CDR3 region has 13 residues. CDR3 DNA sequence: TGTGCCGGACTAGCGGGAGTCTTCAATGAGCAGTTCTTC. Encoded protein: CAGLAGVFNEQFF.

The chain has TRBV5-1 and TRBJ2-1; 12 bases are shared with TRBD2. CDR3 length: 16 amino acids. Trimming removed 2 bases from V and 5 bases from J; junction bases left unmatched: 5. Germline assignment: CDR1 SGHRS and CDR2 YFSETQ. This chain's CDR3 is CASSFQGLAGNNEQFF. The CDR3 nucleotides read TGCGCCAGCAGCTTTCAAGGACTAGCGGGAAACAATGAGCAGTTCTTC.

Of note for this clonotype: Germline is not matched at one junction end, which may reflect a read error. V usage is TRBV4-3 and J usage is TRBJ2-6, with D unclear. This CDR3 is 13 amino acids long. The germline V gene encodes CDR1 LGHNA and CDR2 YSLEER. This CDR3 reads CASSPYGDNVLTF. The CDR3 nucleotides read TGCGCCAGCAGCCCGTATGGGGACAACGTCCTGACTTTC.

This clonotype is termed medium-sized. The chain is built from TRBV7-8 and TRBJ2-7; D is undetermined. The CDR3 consists of 14 residues. V lost 4 bases to trimming and J lost 2 bases, with 12 bases between them. Germline V gene data show CDR1 as SGHVS and CDR2 as FQNEAQ. CDR3 nucleotides: TGTGCCAGCAGCTCCTTCGACATGCCCTACGAGCAGTACTTC. Translating it yields CASSSFDMPYEQYF.

Of note for this clonotype: A read error is likely, as this CDR3 ends without the conserved phenylalanine or tryptophan. The CDR3 sequence: CASSEFPGQVQETQYC. The CDR3 DNA follows: TGTGCCAGCAGTGAGTTTCCCGGACAGGTACAAGAGACCCAGTACTGC. This chain joins TRBV2 and TRBJ2-5; 7 bases fit TRBD1. Germline lookup yields CDR1 SNHLY and CDR2 FYNNEI. The J segment lost 2 bases and the V segment lost 3 bases, leaving 9 bases of the junction unmatched. The CDR3 covers 16 residues.

This chain joins TRBV2 and TRBJ2-5; 11 positions match TRBD1. CDR1 SNHLY and CDR2 FYNNEI come from the germline V gene. This CDR3 is built from 13 residues. Trimming took 7 bases from V and 9 from J; bases not matched to a gene: 7. The CDR3 here is CASNGQGAQPQYF. The CDR3 coding sequence is TGTGCCAGCAACGGACAGGGGGCTCAGCCCCAGTACTTC.

Comment on this clonotype: One end of the junction does not line up with germline, which may come from a read error. The rearrangement uses TRBV7-8 and TRBJ2-5; D gene uncertain. Germline CDR1 SGHVS, CDR2 FQNEAQ. This CDR3 has 12 amino acids. CDR3 sequence reads: CASSRNQGTQYF. CDR3 DNA: TGTGCCAGCAGCCGCAATCAAGGGACCCAGTACTTC.

The count of this clonotype is one. This chain connects TRBV5-4 to TRBJ2-7; TRBD2 matches at 7 bases. The CDR3 runs to 15 residues. CDR1 is SGHNT, CDR2 YYREEE, per germline (reference sequence). The V segment lost 0 bases and the J segment 3 bases; nucleotides outside the gene matches: 6. The DNA of the CDR3 is TGTGCCAGCAGCTTGGCTTCGGGACTACTCTACGAGCAGTACTTC. It translates to CASSLASGLLYEQYF.

This clonotype was found once. This may arise from a read error, as a much more abundant clone is one base away. The V gene is TRBV6-1, the J gene TRBJ2-7; possible D gene TRBD2, 6 bases. Germline V lookup: CDR1 MNHNS, CDR2 SASEGT. This CDR3 has 14 amino acids. V lost 6 bases and J 5 bases, leaving 17 bases between the germline ends. The CDR3 DNA reads as TGTGCCAGCAGGATAGCGGCTAGCGCCGACGAGCAGTACTTC. Translated: CASRIAASADEQYF.